These 20 T cell receptor beta chains originate from one sample sequenced in a study of CD4 T cells in relation to SARS-CoV-2 and coronaviruses. Assay used: immunoSEQ multiplex PCR; TCRdb lists only in-frame clones, some missing. The sample lists tens of thousands of clones, about 78% seen once, with around 12% in the top ten. Unexposed donor CD4+ T cells date from about 2011-2019, before the COVID-19 pandemic. The cells were cultured for 10 days before CD4+ T cells were isolated. These TCRs are of unknown antigen specificity. Material for sequencing was CD4+ T cells from PBMCs, cultured in vitro. All receptors come from a human donor in good health.

This chain joins TRBV12-3 or TRBV12-4 and TRBJ1-4, with D hard to call. Deletions cut 5 bases from V and 7 bases from J, with 11 bases between. There are 13 residues in the CDR3. CDR3 sequence (DNA): TGTGCCAGCAGTCCCCGCCGAGGTGAAAAACTGTTTTTT. Amino acids: CASSPRRGEKLFF.

This clone was detected only a few times. The V gene is TRBV2, the J gene TRBJ2-5; D gene ambiguous. Germline V lookup: CDR1 SNHLY, CDR2 FYNNEI. The length of the CDR3 is 13 residues. Between the trimmed V and J ends, which lost 5 bases and 5 bases, there was a span of 12 bases. Here the CDR3 DNA reads TGTGCCAGCAGTACCCGGGTCCTGGAGACCCAGTACTTC. This gives the protein CASSTRVLETQYF.

In its sample, this clone was seen once. CDR3 bases: TGTGCCAGCAGCTTAAGTGGCTACGAGCAGTACTTC. It yields the protein CASSLSGYEQYF. The chain couples TRBV7-8 to TRBJ2-7; no clear D gene. The CDR3 has 12 residues. The V end was cut by 2 bases, the J end by 3 bases, with 5 bases between. The germline V gene has CDR1 SGHVS and CDR2 FQNEAQ.

V usage is TRBV6-5 and J usage is TRBJ2-1, with D hard to call. The CDR3 is 13 residues long. Germline assignment: CDR1 MNHEY and CDR2 SVGAGI. Trimming removed 2 bases from V and 6 bases from J, with 8 bases in between. CDR3 loop: CASSYLDSNEQFF. CDR3 sequence (DNA): TGTGCCAGCAGTTACCTAGATTCCAATGAGCAGTTCTTC.

This clone has only a few counts. The rearrangement joins TRBV29-1 to TRBJ2-7; D perhaps matches TRBD1 (6 bases). CDR3 length: 12 residues. Germline V CDR1 and CDR2: SQVTM, ANQGSEA. V was cut by 6 bases and J by 2 bases, with 11 bases left in between. CDR3 protein: CSVGDTPYEQYF. The CDR3 DNA reads TGCAGCGTGGGGGACACCCCCTACGAGCAGTACTTC.

The chain joins TRBV12-3 or TRBV12-4 to TRBJ2-2, with D possibly being TRBD2 (7 bases). Trimming shortened V by 11 bases and J by 0 bases, and 10 bases separated the two germline ends. CDR3 size: 13 residues. This CDR3 is CAGRGTNTGELFF. The CDR3 region has the DNA TGTGCCGGGAGGGGGACGAACACCGGGGAGCTGTTTTTT.

This clone occurred once. The gene calls are TRBV7-9 and TRBJ1-2, with D possibly TRBD1 on 5 matching bases. The germline V gene has CDR1 SEHNR and CDR2 FQNEAQ (reference sequence). This CDR3 has 15 residues. Between the trimmed V and J ends, which lost 8 bases and 4 bases, there was a span of 20 bases. This CDR3 is CASVPRGLQAYGYTF. CDR3 in DNA: TGTGCCAGCGTCCCCCGGGGCCTCCAGGCCTATGGCTACACCTTC.

The J gene is TRBJ2-3, the V gene TRBV10-1; D is ambiguous. Germline V gene lookup returns CDR1 WNHNN and CDR2 SYGVQD (reference sequence). V shed 5 bases and J shed 2 bases, with 5 bases lying between them. This CDR3 comprises 12 residues. CDR3 sequence (DNA): TGCGCCAGCAGTCCTAACACAGATACGCAGTATTTT. Amino acids: CASSPNTDTQYF.

This clone occurred a few times. The chain recombines TRBV18 with TRBJ1-6; D not resolved. Trimming took off 6 bases at V and 8 bases at J, with 8 bases between the two ends. The CDR3 runs to 12 residues. In germline, CDR1 is KGHSH, CDR2 LQKENI. DNA of the CDR3: TGTGCCAGCTCCACCAATGATTCACCCCTCCACTTT. As protein: CASSTNDSPLHF.

This chain uses TRBV10-2 with TRBJ1-1; tentatively, D is TRBD1 (6 bases). The CDR3 is 15 amino acids. Germline V gene sequence: CDR1 WSHSY, CDR2 SAAADI. Trimming cost V 2 bases and J 4 bases, with 14 bases left between them. This chain's CDR3 is CASSEGRGISTEAFF. The CDR3 nucleotides read TGCGCCAGCAGTGAGGGCAGGGGAATATCCACTGAAGCTTTCTTT.

This chain links TRBV3-1 (or the pseudogene TRBV3-2) with TRBJ2-7, with 7 bases matching TRBD2. V shed 2 bases and J 6 bases; nucleotides not matched to a gene: 16. The CDR3 extends over 17 amino acids. In germline, CDR1 is LGHDT, CDR2 YNNKEL (reference sequence). CDR3 protein: CASSQHTSALTGVEQYF. CDR3 coding DNA: TGTGCCAGCAGCCAACACACTAGCGCCTTAACTGGGGTCGAGCAGTACTTC.

The chain carries TRBV6-5 and TRBJ1-4, with D unresolved. Trimming took 4 bases from V and 8 from J, leaving 14 bases between them. CDR3 length equals 14 residues. Germline assignment: CDR1 MNHEY and CDR2 SVGAGI. The CDR3 nucleotides read TGTGCCAGCAGTTTCAACTGGGAAGACGAAAAACTGTTTTTT. Its translation is CASSFNWEDEKLFF.

This rearrangement joins TRBV7-9 to TRBJ2-2, with D perhaps matching TRBD1 (6 bases). CDR3 length: 19 amino acids. The germline V gene encodes CDR1 SEHNR and CDR2 FQNEAQ (reference sequence). V lost 2 bases, J lost 2 bases, and 21 bases lay in between. Written as DNA, the CDR3 is TGTGCCAGCAGCTTATTAATTACGTCCGGACAGCTTAACACCGGGGAGCTGTTTTTT. Protein product: CASSLLITSGQLNTGELFF.

This chain joins TRBV5-6 and TRBJ2-3; 9 nucleotides agree with TRBD2. From germline, CDR1 is SGHDT and CDR2 YYEEEE. This CDR3 has 14 amino acids. After removal of 2 bases from V and 6 bases from J, the junction contained 4 bases not matched to a gene. The CDR3 sequence is CASSLSGGQDTQYF. The CDR3, as DNA: TGTGCCAGCAGCTTAAGCGGGGGGCAGGATACGCAGTATTTT.

This clone showed up just once. This chain links TRBV3-1 (or the pseudogene TRBV3-2) with TRBJ2-5; D unclear. Germline V gene data show CDR1 as LGHDT and CDR2 as YNNKEL (reference sequence). V lost 2 bases, J lost 3 bases, and 4 bases lay in between. The CDR3 loop spans 12 amino acids. The CDR3 spells CASSQREETQYF. The CDR3 nucleotides read TGTGCCAGCAGCCAACGCGAAGAGACCCAGTACTTC.

This chain uses TRBV7-8 with TRBJ1-2; tentative D call: TRBD1 (5 bases). Germline CDR1 and CDR2: SGHVS and FQNEAQ. Trimming cost V 1 base and J 3 bases, with 15 bases left between them. The length of the CDR3 is 16 residues. CDR3 bases: TGTGCCAGCAGCTTAGAGGCCTTCAGGGAGTACTATGGCTACACCTTC. Protein sequence: CASSLEAFREYYGYTF.

This clone was seen more than once but under ten times. This chain uses TRBV2 with TRBJ1-5; D might be TRBD1 (5 bases). The germline V gene encodes CDR1 SNHLY and CDR2 FYNNEI. CDR3 length equals 14 residues. V was shortened by 8 bases and J by 4 bases, with 15 bases between the two germline ends. Here the CDR3 reads CASRFRDLNQPQHF. The CDR3 nucleotides are TGTGCCAGCCGATTCCGGGACCTAAATCAGCCCCAGCATTTT. The variable domain in full, with the rest retrieved from reference TRBV2 and TRBJ1-5, is EPEVTQTPSHQVTQMGQEVILRCVPISNHLYFYWYRQILGQKVEFLVSFYNNEISEKSEIFDDQFSVERPDGSNFTLKIRSTKLEDSAMYFCASRFRDLNQPQHFGDGTRLSIL.

This clone was picked up one time. The chain employs TRBV5-1 and TRBJ2-6; 7 bases line up with TRBD1. V lost 0 bases and J lost 2; bases outside the gene matches: 8. Germline V gene sequence: CDR1 SGHRS, CDR2 YFSETQ. CDR3 size: 18 residues. The CDR3 DNA reads as TGCGCCAGCAGCTTGGGGCCTAAGACAGGGCCTGGGGCCAACGTCCTGACTTTC. Translating it yields CASSLGPKTGPGANVLTF.

The chain uses TRBV5-1 and TRBJ1-4; D uncertain. The V and J ends lost 1 base and 0 bases respectively, with 7 bases between them. Germline V gene sequence: CDR1 SGHRS, CDR2 YFSETQ. The CDR3 has 15 residues. The CDR3: CASSLLGTTNEKLFF. The CDR3 DNA reads as TGCGCCAGCAGCTTGTTAGGGACAACTAATGAAAAACTGTTTTTT.

V and J are TRBV7-9 and TRBJ2-5, with TRBD2 matching over 13 bases. In germline, CDR1 is SEHNR, CDR2 FQNEAQ (reference sequence). The CDR3 spans 14 residues. J was trimmed by 10 bases and V by 1 base; bases with no gene match: 3. The CDR3 sequence: CASSLGGLAGIQYF. The CDR3 DNA follows: TGTGCCAGCAGCTTAGGGGGACTAGCGGGGATCCAGTACTTC.